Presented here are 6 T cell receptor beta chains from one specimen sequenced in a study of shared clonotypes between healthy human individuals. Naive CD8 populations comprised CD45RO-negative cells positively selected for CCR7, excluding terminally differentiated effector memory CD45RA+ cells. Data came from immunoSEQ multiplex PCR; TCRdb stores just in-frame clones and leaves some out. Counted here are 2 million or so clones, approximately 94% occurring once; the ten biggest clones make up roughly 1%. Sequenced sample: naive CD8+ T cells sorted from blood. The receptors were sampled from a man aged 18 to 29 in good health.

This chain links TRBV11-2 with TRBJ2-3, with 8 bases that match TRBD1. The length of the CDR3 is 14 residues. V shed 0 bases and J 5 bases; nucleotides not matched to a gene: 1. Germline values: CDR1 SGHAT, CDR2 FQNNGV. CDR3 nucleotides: TGTGCCAGCAGCTTAGATGGACAGGGAGATACGCAGTATTTT. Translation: CASSLDGQGDTQYF.

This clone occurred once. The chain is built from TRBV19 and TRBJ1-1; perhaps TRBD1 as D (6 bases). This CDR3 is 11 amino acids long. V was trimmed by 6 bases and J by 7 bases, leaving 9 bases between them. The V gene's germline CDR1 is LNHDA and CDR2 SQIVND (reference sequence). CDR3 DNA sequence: TGTGCCAGTAGACAGGGCCTTGAAGCTTTCTTT. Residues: CASRQGLEAFF.

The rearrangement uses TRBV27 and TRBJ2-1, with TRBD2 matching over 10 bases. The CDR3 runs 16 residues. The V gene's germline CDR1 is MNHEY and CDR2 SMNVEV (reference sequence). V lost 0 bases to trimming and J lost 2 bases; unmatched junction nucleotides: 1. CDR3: CASSLSSGRTYNEQFF. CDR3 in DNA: TGTGCCAGCAGTTTATCTAGCGGGAGGACCTACAATGAGCAGTTCTTC.

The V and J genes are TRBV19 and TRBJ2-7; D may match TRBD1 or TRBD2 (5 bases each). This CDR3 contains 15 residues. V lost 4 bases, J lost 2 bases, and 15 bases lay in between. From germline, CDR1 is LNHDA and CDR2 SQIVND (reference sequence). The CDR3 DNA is TGTGCCAGTAGTAGTGGGTGGGGGATCACCTACGAGCAGTACTTC. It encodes CASSSGWGITYEQYF.

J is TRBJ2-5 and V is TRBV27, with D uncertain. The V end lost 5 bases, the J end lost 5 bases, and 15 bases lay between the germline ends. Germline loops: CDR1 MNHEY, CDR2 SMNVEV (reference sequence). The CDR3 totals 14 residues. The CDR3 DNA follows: TGTGCCAGCAGTCCTATCCTGGGGTTTGAGACCCAGTACTTC. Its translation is CASSPILGFETQYF.

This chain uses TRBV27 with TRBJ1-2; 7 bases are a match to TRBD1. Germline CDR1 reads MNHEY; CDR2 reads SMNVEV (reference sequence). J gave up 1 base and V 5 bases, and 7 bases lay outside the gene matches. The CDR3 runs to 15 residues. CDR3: CASSAAAGGNYGYTF. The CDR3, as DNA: TGTGCCAGCAGTGCCGCGGCAGGGGGTAACTATGGCTACACCTTC.